One and the same sample provided the 16 T cell receptor beta chains below, sequenced in a study of CD8+ T cells in alopecia areata. It was cDNA, reverse transcribed from extracted RNA, that served as the sequencing template. Method: immunoSEQ multiplex PCR; TCRdb's copy keeps in-frame clones and lacks some. The sample consists of around 120,000 clones, approximately 52% of them appearing once. The treatment is: oral pan-JAK inhibitor, 5-10 mg twice daily. The starting material was CD8+ T cells sorted from blood, obtained at week 4, from a patient treated with tofacitinib. The receptor set was obtained from a human donor with alopecia areata.

The chain has TRBV2 and TRBJ2-5; no firm D call. CDR3 length equals 12 residues. Germline V gives CDR1 SNHLY, CDR2 FYNNEI. The V end lost 7 bases, the J end lost 1 base, and 7 bases lay between the germline ends. The CDR3 reads CASMDAQETQYF. CDR3 bases: TGTGCCAGCATGGATGCCCAAGAGACCCAGTACTTC.

This clone was counted a few times. The V call is TRBV7-6, the J call TRBJ2-3; 9 bases match TRBD2. The germline CDR1 and CDR2 sequences are SGHVS and FNYEAQ. This CDR3 region has 16 residues. Trimming removed 2 bases from V and 6 bases from J; junction bases left unmatched: 9. The CDR3 DNA reads as TGTGCCAGCAGCTTAATACCGGGACTAGCTACGGATACGCAGTATTTT. This gives the protein CASSLIPGLATDTQYF. The entire variable domain, with the rest obtained from reference TRBV7-6 and TRBJ2-3, is as follows: GAGVSQSPRYKVTKRGQDVALRCDPISGHVSLYWYRQALGQGPEFLTYFNYEAQQDKSGLPNDRFSAERPEGSISTLTIQRTEQRDSAMYRCASSLIPGLATDTQYFGPGTRLTVL.

The rearrangement uses TRBV6-5 and TRBJ2-6; 9 bases agree with TRBD1. The length of the CDR3 is 13 residues. Germline V gene lookup returns CDR1 MNHEY and CDR2 SVGAGI. V was pared by 8 bases and J by 12 bases, with 8 bases of the junction left unmatched. The CDR3 sequence: CASFRDRVGVLTF. The CDR3 DNA reads TGTGCCAGCTTCCGGGACAGGGTCGGCGTCCTGACTTTC.

The chain carries TRBV30 and TRBJ2-7; possible D gene TRBD2, 5 bases. V was cut by 7 bases and J by 1 base, with 14 bases left in between. Germline loops: CDR1 GTSNPN, CDR2 SVGIG (reference sequence). The CDR3 sequence is 13 residues long. CDR3: CAFWAGGSYEQYF. The CDR3 nucleotides read TGTGCCTTCTGGGCGGGCGGTTCCTACGAGCAGTACTTC.

The rearrangement uses TRBV25-1 and TRBJ2-5; 7 bases agree with TRBD2. The length of the CDR3 is 16 residues. The V and J ends lost 1 base and 2 bases, in that order; junction bases with no gene match: 7. CDR1 and CDR2 from the germline V gene are MGHDK and SYGVNS. DNA of the CDR3: TGTGCCAGCAGTGAATTCATGAGCGGGGAGCAAGAGACCCAGTACTTC. Translation gives CASSEFMSGEQETQYF.

The V gene is TRBV7-9, the J gene TRBJ1-1, with unresolved D. From germline, CDR1 is SEHNR and CDR2 FQNEAQ (reference sequence). The CDR3 has 11 residues. V was clipped by 3 bases and J by 6 bases, with 5 bases between them. CDR3 loop: CASSFAPEAFF. The CDR3 coding sequence is TGTGCCAGCAGCTTTGCGCCTGAAGCTTTCTTT.

The rearrangement links TRBV30 to TRBJ2-1; the D gene is possibly TRBD2 (6 bases). The CDR3 consists of 14 residues. CDR1 and CDR2 from the germline V gene are GTSNPN and SVGIG (reference sequence). V was pared by 0 bases and J by 8 bases, with 14 bases between. CDR3 DNA: TGTGCCTGGAGTGTAGGAGTAGCGGCTGATGAGCAGTTCTTC. It specifies CAWSVGVAADEQFF.

In this sample, this clone turned up a few times. This rearrangement joins TRBV29-1 to TRBJ2-5, with TRBD1 as a possible D gene (5 bases). The germline V gene has CDR1 SQVTM and CDR2 ANQGSEA. Between the trimmed V and J ends, which lost 2 bases and 7 bases, there was a span of 17 bases. This CDR3 spans 14 amino acids. Written as DNA, the CDR3 is TGCAGCGTTGAATCCAGGGTCAGATTAGGGACCCAGTACTTC. It is translated as CSVESRVRLGTQYF. Combining the CDR3 with reference TRBV29-1 and TRBJ2-5 gives the whole variable domain SAVISQKPSRDICQRGTSLTIQCQVDSQVTMMFWYRQQPGQSLTLIATANQGSEATYESGFVIDKFPISRPNLTFSTLTVSNMSPEDSSIYLCSVESRVRLGTQYFGPGTRLLVL.

The rearrangement joins TRBV27 to TRBJ1-2; no reliable D call. The CDR3 length is 13 residues. Germline V gives CDR1 MNHEY, CDR2 SMNVEV (reference sequence). Trimming removed 3 bases at V and 3 bases at J, with 8 bases between. The CDR3 is CASSLGSDYGYTF. The CDR3 coding sequence is TGTGCCAGCAGTTTGGGATCGGACTATGGCTACACCTTC.

V gene TRBV5-1 combines with J gene TRBJ2-3; tentatively, D is TRBD2 (5 bases). The CDR3 is made up of 15 amino acids. Germline values: CDR1 SGHRS, CDR2 YFSETQ. The V gene lost 5 bases and the J gene lost 6 bases, with 19 bases spanning the gap. DNA of the CDR3: TGCGCCAGCAGGGCGTTCGGGAATGGCTTGGATACGCAGTATTTT. Encoded protein: CASRAFGNGLDTQYF.

V is TRBV27 and J is TRBJ2-7; 8 nucleotides align to TRBD1. CDR3 length: 14 amino acids. CDR1 is MNHEY, CDR2 SMNVEV, per germline (reference sequence). The ends lost 3 bases at V and 6 bases at J; junction bases unmatched: 7. The CDR3 DNA follows: TGTGCCAGCAGTTTGGCCGGGACAGGCTCCGAGCAGTACTTC. Its translation is CASSLAGTGSEQYF.

The chain has TRBV30 and TRBJ2-2; D is undetermined. The CDR3 runs to 14 residues. The V and J ends lost 4 bases and 3 bases respectively, with 12 bases between them. Germline V gives CDR1 GTSNPN, CDR2 SVGIG (reference sequence). The CDR3 loop is CAWTAAQYTGELFF. CDR3 DNA sequence: TGTGCCTGGACTGCGGCCCAGTACACCGGGGAGCTGTTTTTT.

This rearrangement joins TRBV29-1 to TRBJ1-1; D gene unclear. Germline lookup yields CDR1 SQVTM and CDR2 ANQGSEA. V lost 0 bases and J 0 bases, leaving 5 bases between the germline ends. This CDR3 region has 13 residues. CDR3 sequence reads: CSVEEGMNTEAFF. The CDR3 DNA reads TGCAGCGTTGAAGAGGGCATGAACACTGAAGCTTTCTTT.

CDR3 DNA: TGTGCCAGCAGTCAAGCTAGCAATTTTTACGAGCAGTACTTC. Protein product: CASSQASNFYEQYF. V and J are TRBV6-5 and TRBJ2-7; tentatively, D is TRBD2 (5 bases). The CDR3 has 14 residues. V was pared by 5 bases and J by 4 bases, with 15 bases between. The germline CDR1 and CDR2 sequences are MNHEY and SVGAGI.

The V and J genes are TRBV6-5 and TRBJ2-5; 12 bases align to TRBD2. CDR1 is MNHEY and CDR2 is SVGAGI in the germline V gene. The CDR3 has 13 residues. Trimming at V came to 10 bases and at J to 3 bases, leaving 3 bases not matched to a gene. CDR3 region: CATWTSGEETQYF. CDR3 nucleotides: TGTGCCACCTGGACTAGCGGGGAAGAGACCCAGTACTTC.

This clone has only one observation. The same CDR3 can be traced to other DNA sequences in this sample. The chain has TRBV15 and TRBJ2-5, with D hard to call. The V gene lost 0 bases and the J gene lost 2 bases, with 4 bases spanning the gap. The germline gives CDR1 LNHNV, CDR2 YYDKDF (reference sequence). The CDR3 is made up of 13 amino acids. The CDR3 protein is CATSREDQETQYF. CDR3 bases: TGTGCCACCAGCAGAGAGGATCAAGAGACCCAGTACTTC. Drawing the rest from reference TRBV15 and TRBJ2-5, the complete variable domain is DAMVIQNPRYQVTQFGKPVTLSCSQTLNHNVMYWYQQKSSQAPKLLFHYYDKDFNNEADTPDNFQSRRPNTSFCFLDIRSPGLGDTAMYLCATSREDQETQYFGPGTRLLVL.